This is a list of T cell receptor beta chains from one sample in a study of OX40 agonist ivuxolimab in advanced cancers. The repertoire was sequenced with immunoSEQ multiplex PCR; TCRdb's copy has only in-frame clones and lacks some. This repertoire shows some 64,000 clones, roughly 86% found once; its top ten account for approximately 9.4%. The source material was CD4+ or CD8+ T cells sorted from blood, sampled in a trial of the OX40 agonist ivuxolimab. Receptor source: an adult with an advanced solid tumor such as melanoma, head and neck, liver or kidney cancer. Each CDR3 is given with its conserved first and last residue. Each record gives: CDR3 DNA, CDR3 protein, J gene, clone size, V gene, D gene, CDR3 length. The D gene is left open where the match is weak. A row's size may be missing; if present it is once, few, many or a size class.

CDR3 DNA: TGTGCCAGCAGTGAAAGGGTGGGCGGGGAGACCCAGTACTTC; CDR3 protein: CASSERVGGETQYF; J gene: TRBJ2-5; clone size: .; V gene: TRBV2; D gene: .; CDR3 length: 14
CDR3 DNA: TGTGCCATCAGTGGTGTGGGGAACGGAGGGGAGCTGTTTTTT; CDR3 protein: CAISGVGNGGELFF; J gene: TRBJ2-2; clone size: .; V gene: TRBV10-3; D gene: .; CDR3 length: 14
CDR3 DNA: TGTGCCAGCAGCTCCTGGGGGACAGGGTTCAATCAGCCCCAGCATTTT; CDR3 protein: CASSSWGTGFNQPQHF; J gene: TRBJ1-5; clone size: .; V gene: TRBV7-2; D gene: TRBD1; CDR3 length: 16
CDR3 DNA: TGTGCCAGCAGCCCCCAAGCAGGGGGGGGACTAGCGGGAGGAGCAGAGACCCAGTACTTC; CDR3 protein: CASSPQAGGGLAGGAETQYF; J gene: TRBJ2-5; clone size: .; V gene: TRBV13; D gene: TRBD2; CDR3 length: 20
CDR3 DNA: TGCGCCAGCACCCAAGAAGGCGGGGGGGGAGAGACCCAGTACTTC; CDR3 protein: CASTQEGGGGETQYF; J gene: TRBJ2-5; clone size: .; V gene: TRBV4-3; D gene: TRBD2; CDR3 length: 15
CDR3 DNA: TGTGCCAGCAGCTTTCGGGACTCATACAATGAGCAGTTCTTC; CDR3 protein: CASSFRDSYNEQFF; J gene: TRBJ2-1; clone size: .; V gene: TRBV13; D gene: .; CDR3 length: 14
CDR3 DNA: TGTGCCAGCAGGCGACTAGTGGGGCCCGGGGAGCTGTTTTTT; CDR3 protein: CASRRLVGPGELFF; J gene: TRBJ2-2; clone size: .; V gene: TRBV6-5; D gene: .; CDR3 length: 14
CDR3 DNA: TGCGCCAGCAGCAGCAGAGGGTCCACAGATACGCAGTATTTT; CDR3 protein: CASSSRGSTDTQYF; J gene: TRBJ2-3; clone size: .; V gene: TRBV5-1; D gene: .; CDR3 length: 14
CDR3 DNA: TGTGCCAGCAGCCAAGGTGACACATTGAATGAGCAGTTCTTC; CDR3 protein: CASSQGDTLNEQFF; J gene: TRBJ2-1; clone size: once; V gene: TRBV14; D gene: .; CDR3 length: 14
CDR3 DNA: TGCGCCAGCAGCCCCGACAGGGGGCGTCGGAACACTGAAGCTTTCTTT; CDR3 protein: CASSPDRGRRNTEAFF; J gene: TRBJ1-1; clone size: .; V gene: TRBV5-1; D gene: TRBD1; CDR3 length: 16
CDR3 DNA: TGTGCCAGCAGTCCCCCGACAGACTCCTACAATGAGCAGTTCTTC; CDR3 protein: CASSPPTDSYNEQFF; J gene: TRBJ2-1; clone size: once; V gene: TRBV27; D gene: .; CDR3 length: 15
CDR3 DNA: TGTGCCAGCAGCCCCGCTTTGAGGGAGGCTTTCTTT; CDR3 protein: CASSPALREAFF; J gene: TRBJ1-1; clone size: once; V gene: TRBV7-2; D gene: .; CDR3 length: 12
CDR3 DNA: TGTGCCAGCAGTTTAAGTCGGCCTAGCGGGTACCAAGAGACCCAGTACTTC; CDR3 protein: CASSLSRPSGYQETQYF; J gene: TRBJ2-5; clone size: .; V gene: TRBV27; D gene: TRBD2; CDR3 length: 17
CDR3 DNA: TGCGCCAGCAGCGTGATCGGCGGGTCCTACGAGCAGTACTTC; CDR3 protein: CASSVIGGSYEQYF; J gene: TRBJ2-7; clone size: .; V gene: TRBV5-1; D gene: .; CDR3 length: 14
CDR3 DNA: TGTGCCAGCTTCCCTCAACAGAACACTGAAGCTTTCTTT; CDR3 protein: CASFPQQNTEAFF; J gene: TRBJ1-1; clone size: .; V gene: TRBV5-4; D gene: .; CDR3 length: 13
CDR3 DNA: TGCAGCGTTGGACTAGCGGACGAGCAGTACTTC; CDR3 protein: CSVGLADEQYF; J gene: TRBJ2-7; clone size: .; V gene: TRBV29-1; D gene: TRBD2; CDR3 length: 11
CDR3 DNA: TGTGCCAGCATCCTGCCCGACAGGTCCTATGGCTACACCTTC; CDR3 protein: CASILPDRSYGYTF; J gene: TRBJ1-2; clone size: once; V gene: TRBV2; D gene: .; CDR3 length: 14
CDR3 DNA: TGTGCCAGCAGCTTAGAAGGGGGACTAGCGGGAGGAACGCAGTATTTT; CDR3 protein: CASSLEGGLAGGTQYF; J gene: TRBJ2-3; clone size: .; V gene: TRBV9; D gene: TRBD2; CDR3 length: 16
CDR3 DNA: TGTGCCATCATGGGCCTACCCCCCGCAGATACGCAGTATTTT; CDR3 protein: CAIMGLPPADTQYF; J gene: TRBJ2-3; clone size: .; V gene: TRBV10-3; D gene: .; CDR3 length: 14
CDR3 DNA: TGTGCCAGCAGCTTAGAGCGGGGGGGCCGCGCCGGGGAGCTGTTTTTT; CDR3 protein: CASSLERGGRAGELFF; J gene: TRBJ2-2; clone size: .; V gene: TRBV7-2; D gene: TRBD2; CDR3 length: 16
CDR3 DNA: TGTGCCAGCAGCTTAGATACGTCGGCTTTGGGCACCATATATTTT; CDR3 protein: CASSLDTSALGTIYF; J gene: TRBJ1-3; clone size: once; V gene: TRBV11-2; D gene: .; CDR3 length: 15
CDR3 DNA: TGTGCCAGCAGCCCAATAGCGGGAGAGAGCACAGATACGCAGTATTTT; CDR3 protein: CASSPIAGESTDTQYF; J gene: TRBJ2-3; clone size: .; V gene: TRBV4-2; D gene: TRBD2; CDR3 length: 16
CDR3 DNA: TGCGCCAGCAGCCAAGACAGGGGGCACACTGGGGCCAACGTCCTGACTTTC; CDR3 protein: CASSQDRGHTGANVLTF; J gene: TRBJ2-6; clone size: .; V gene: TRBV4-3; D gene: TRBD1; CDR3 length: 17
CDR3 DNA: TGTGCCAGCAGCCAAGATCTACAGGGGCGGCTGTTTTTT; CDR3 protein: CASSQDLQGRLFF; J gene: TRBJ2-2; clone size: .; V gene: TRBV4-2; D gene: TRBD1; CDR3 length: 13
CDR3 DNA: TGTGCCAGCAGCTTGGTTTTGGGGCAGGGTCAAGCGCAAGAGACCCAGTACTTC; CDR3 protein: CASSLVLGQGQAQETQYF; J gene: TRBJ2-5; clone size: .; V gene: TRBV5-6; D gene: .; CDR3 length: 18
CDR3 DNA: TGTGCCAGCAGTGTTAAGGAACCGGCGAATTCACCCCTCCACTTT; CDR3 protein: CASSVKEPANSPLHF; J gene: TRBJ1-6; clone size: few; V gene: TRBV2; D gene: .; CDR3 length: 15
CDR3 DNA: TGTGCCAGCTCACCGGGAAGTCAGCACTACGAGCAGTACTTC; CDR3 protein: CASSPGSQHYEQYF; J gene: TRBJ2-7; clone size: .; V gene: TRBV18; D gene: .; CDR3 length: 14
CDR3 DNA: TGTGCCAGCTCACCGTTTTCCGGGACAGGGGGCTTAAACTATGGCTACACCTTC; CDR3 protein: CASSPFSGTGGLNYGYTF; J gene: TRBJ1-2; clone size: once; V gene: TRBV18; D gene: TRBD1; CDR3 length: 18
CDR3 DNA: TGTGCCAGCAGCCACAGAGCGGGACAGTTCAACTATGGCTACACCTTC; CDR3 protein: CASSHRAGQFNYGYTF; J gene: TRBJ1-2; clone size: .; V gene: TRBV14; D gene: TRBD1; CDR3 length: 16
CDR3 DNA: TGTGCCAGTAGTATGAGCGGCAACCTCAACTATGGCTACACCTTC; CDR3 protein: CASSMSGNLNYGYTF; J gene: TRBJ1-2; clone size: .; V gene: TRBV19; D gene: .; CDR3 length: 15
CDR3 DNA: TGTGCCAGCAGAGATGGACAGGGGGGCAATCAGCCCCAGCATTTT; CDR3 protein: CASRDGQGGNQPQHF; J gene: TRBJ1-5; clone size: .; V gene: TRBV6-6; D gene: TRBD1; CDR3 length: 15
CDR3 DNA: TGTGCCAGCAGTTACTCGGGAGAGACCCAGTACTTC; CDR3 protein: CASSYSGETQYF; J gene: TRBJ2-5; clone size: .; V gene: TRBV6-6; D gene: .; CDR3 length: 12
CDR3 DNA: TGTGCCAGCAGCTTAATCCCAGGGGCCGAGCAGTACTTC; CDR3 protein: CASSLIPGAEQYF; J gene: TRBJ2-7; clone size: .; V gene: TRBV7-8; D gene: .; CDR3 length: 13
CDR3 DNA: TGTGCCAGCAGCTTAGAACCCAATTCACCCCTCCACTTT; CDR3 protein: CASSLEPNSPLHF; J gene: TRBJ1-6; clone size: few; V gene: TRBV7-2; D gene: .; CDR3 length: 13
CDR3 DNA: TGTGCCAGCAGCTTAGGGGGCGTACAAGAGACCCAGTACTTC; CDR3 protein: CASSLGGVQETQYF; J gene: TRBJ2-5; clone size: .; V gene: TRBV7-3; D gene: .; CDR3 length: 14
CDR3 DNA: TGTGCCAGCAAACTCTACGGGGGGCAAGGGAACACTGAAGCTTTCTTT; CDR3 protein: CASKLYGGQGNTEAFF; J gene: TRBJ1-1; clone size: .; V gene: TRBV11-3; D gene: .; CDR3 length: 16
CDR3 DNA: TGCAGCGTCTGTTTGGGACAGGGCTACGAGCAGTACTTC; CDR3 protein: CSVCLGQGYEQYF; J gene: TRBJ2-7; clone size: .; V gene: TRBV29-1; D gene: TRBD1; CDR3 length: 13
CDR3 DNA: TGTGCCAGCAGCCCTCGAACAGGGCCGCTGGATGGCTACACCTTC; CDR3 protein: CASSPRTGPLDGYTF; J gene: TRBJ1-2; clone size: .; V gene: TRBV9; D gene: .; CDR3 length: 15
CDR3 DNA: TGTGCCAGCAGTTACGGACTTACTAGCACAGATACGCAGTATTTT; CDR3 protein: CASSYGLTSTDTQYF; J gene: TRBJ2-3; clone size: .; V gene: TRBV6-5; D gene: .; CDR3 length: 15
CDR3 DNA: TGTGCCAGCAGTCCACAGGGTAACAAGCAGTTCTTC; CDR3 protein: CASSPQGNKQFF; J gene: TRBJ2-1; clone size: .; V gene: TRBV27; D gene: .; CDR3 length: 12
CDR3 DNA: TGTGCCAGCACCCCACGGGGTGGGCTTTCTCGTGAAGCTTTCTTT; CDR3 protein: CASTPRGGLSREAFF; J gene: TRBJ1-1; clone size: .; V gene: TRBV27; D gene: .; CDR3 length: 15
CDR3 DNA: TGTGCCAGCAGTGGGGGACAGGGTAGCACAGATACGCAGTATTTT; CDR3 protein: CASSGGQGSTDTQYF; J gene: TRBJ2-3; clone size: few; V gene: TRBV2; D gene: TRBD1; CDR3 length: 15
CDR3 DNA: TGTGCCACCAGCGGGCTGGGGGCCGGGGAGCTGTTTTTT; CDR3 protein: CATSGLGAGELFF; J gene: TRBJ2-2; clone size: once; V gene: TRBV15; D gene: .; CDR3 length: 13
CDR3 DNA: TGTGCCAGCAGCTTATCCCGGACAGGGGAGGGCATTCAGTACTTC; CDR3 protein: CASSLSRTGEGIQYF; J gene: TRBJ2-4; clone size: .; V gene: TRBV7-3; D gene: TRBD1; CDR3 length: 15
CDR3 DNA: TGTGCCAGCAGCGTCGATTCGAACACTGAAGCTTTCTTT; CDR3 protein: CASSVDSNTEAFF; J gene: TRBJ1-1; clone size: .; V gene: TRBV7-2; D gene: .; CDR3 length: 13
CDR3 DNA: TGTGCCAGTAGTAGAAGTTCAGGGGGCTCTTCACCCCTCCACTTT; CDR3 protein: CASSRSSGGSSPLHF; J gene: TRBJ1-6; clone size: .; V gene: TRBV19; D gene: TRBD1; CDR3 length: 15
CDR3 DNA: TGTGCCTGGAGTGTACTCCCCCGTGTAGATAGCACAGATACGCAGTATTTT; CDR3 protein: CAWSVLPRVDSTDTQYF; J gene: TRBJ2-3; clone size: .; V gene: TRBV30; D gene: .; CDR3 length: 17
CDR3 DNA: TGTGCCAGCAGCTTAAGACCCGGGACGCCAGGGGATACGCAGTATTTT; CDR3 protein: CASSLRPGTPGDTQYF; J gene: TRBJ2-3; clone size: .; V gene: TRBV7-3; D gene: .; CDR3 length: 16
CDR3 DNA: TGTGCCAGCAGTTTCTTAGTCTTCGGGAGACCCAGCACAGATACGCAGTATTTT; CDR3 protein: CASSFLVFGRPSTDTQYF; J gene: TRBJ2-3; clone size: .; V gene: TRBV27; D gene: .; CDR3 length: 18
CDR3 DNA: TGTGCCAGCAGCGTAGAGTCTCACACTGAAGCTTTCTTT; CDR3 protein: CASSVESHTEAFF; J gene: TRBJ1-1; clone size: few; V gene: TRBV9; D gene: .; CDR3 length: 13
CDR3 DNA: TGTGCCACCAGCAGAGATAAGGCTCTTGGGGGCTACGAGCAGTACTTC; CDR3 protein: CATSRDKALGGYEQYF; J gene: TRBJ2-7; clone size: once; V gene: TRBV15; D gene: .; CDR3 length: 16
CDR3 DNA: TGCGCCAGCAGCCCACAGGGCGAGGGCACCGGGGAGCTGTTTTTT; CDR3 protein: CASSPQGEGTGELFF; J gene: TRBJ2-2; clone size: .; V gene: TRBV5-1; D gene: .; CDR3 length: 15
CDR3 DNA: TGTGCCAGCAGTTTAACTTATGGAAACACCATATATTTT; CDR3 protein: CASSLTYGNTIYF; J gene: TRBJ1-3; clone size: once; V gene: TRBV28; D gene: .; CDR3 length: 13
CDR3 DNA: TGCGCCAGCAGCTTGGCAGGGCAAAGCTCCTACGAGCAGTACTTC; CDR3 protein: CASSLAGQSSYEQYF; J gene: TRBJ2-7; clone size: .; V gene: TRBV5-1; D gene: .; CDR3 length: 15
CDR3 DNA: TGTGCCAGCAGCTGGGACAGGCCTTATCTCTCTGGGGCCAACGTCCTGACTTTC; CDR3 protein: CASSWDRPYLSGANVLTF; J gene: TRBJ2-6; clone size: .; V gene: TRBV28; D gene: TRBD1; CDR3 length: 18
CDR3 DNA: TGTGCCAGCTCAAGGACAGGGGGCGTTAACTATGGCTACACCTTC; CDR3 protein: CASSRTGGVNYGYTF; J gene: TRBJ1-2; clone size: .; V gene: TRBV18; D gene: TRBD1; CDR3 length: 15
CDR3 DNA: TGTGCCAGCAGTTACGATGGGCGGCAGCCCCAGCATTTT; CDR3 protein: CASSYDGRQPQHF; J gene: TRBJ1-5; clone size: .; V gene: TRBV6-6; D gene: .; CDR3 length: 13
CDR3 DNA: TGTGCCAGCAGTGAACGGACAGGGAGCGGCTATGGCTACACCTTC; CDR3 protein: CASSERTGSGYGYTF; J gene: TRBJ1-2; clone size: few; V gene: TRBV6-1; D gene: TRBD1; CDR3 length: 15
CDR3 DNA: TGTGCCACCAGCAGAGATCAGGCCAATGAGCAGTTCTTC; CDR3 protein: CATSRDQANEQFF; J gene: TRBJ2-1; clone size: .; V gene: TRBV15; D gene: .; CDR3 length: 13